The 15 T cell receptor beta chains given below trace back to one sample, sequenced in a study of blood T cell repertoires in COVID-19. Sequencing used immunoSEQ multiplex PCR; TCRdb keeps in-frame clones, though not all of them. The data show about 300,000 clones, with around 89% seen just once and roughly 6.9% held by the top ten. Specimen: peripheral blood. The receptors were sampled from a woman in her twenties or thirties who had recovered from COVID-19.

The rearrangement links TRBV7-9 to TRBJ1-4; 9 positions agree with TRBD1. The CDR3 consists of 15 residues. The trim removed 5 bases at V and 8 bases at J, leaving 9 bases unmatched. Germline-derived CDR1 and CDR2 are SEHNR and FQNEAQ (reference sequence). Here the CDR3 reads CASSAGQGMNEKLFF. CDR3 sequence (DNA): TGTGCCAGCAGCGCTGGACAGGGGATGAACGAAAAACTGTTTTTT.

This chain links TRBV6-2 or TRBV6-3 with TRBJ2-5, with 8 bases lining up with TRBD2. CDR1 MNHEY and CDR2 SVGEGT come from the germline V gene. CDR3 length: 17 residues. Trimming took 0 bases from V and 5 from J; bases not matched to a gene: 11. CDR3 region: CASSYSFPGGLRETQYF. Here the CDR3 DNA reads TGTGCCAGCAGTTACTCGTTCCCGGGGGGGCTCAGGGAGACCCAGTACTTC.

This clone was picked up a small number of times. The rearrangement joins TRBV7-9 to TRBJ2-1; 7 bases are shared with TRBD2. CDR1 SEHNR and CDR2 FQNEAQ come from the germline V gene (reference sequence). This CDR3 contains 17 residues. Losses at the gene ends were 5 bases for V and 6 bases for J; bases not matched to a gene: 16. The CDR3 sequence: CASSPEPRRGYINEQFF. For the CDR3, the DNA is TGTGCCAGCAGCCCCGAACCCCGGCGGGGGTACATCAATGAGCAGTTCTTC.

The CDR3 loop is CASSERAGPNEKLFF. CDR3 sequence (DNA): TGCGCCAGCAGTGAGAGGGCAGGGCCTAATGAAAAACTGTTTTTT. V is TRBV10-2 and J is TRBJ1-4; a weak D match, TRBD1 (5 bases). Per germline, CDR1 WSHSY and CDR2 SAAADI. V was clipped by 2 bases and J by 3 bases, with 10 bases between them. The CDR3 totals 15 residues.

The rearrangement links TRBV5-6 to TRBJ1-2; D is ambiguous. V was cut by 1 base and J by 4 bases, with 8 bases left in between. Germline V gene lookup returns CDR1 SGHDT and CDR2 YYEEEE. This CDR3 has 13 amino acids. The CDR3 sequence: CASSLIGVYGYTF. CDR3 DNA sequence: TGTGCCAGCAGCTTGATCGGTGTCTATGGCTACACCTTC.

This chain joins TRBV19 and TRBJ2-1; 9 bases line up with TRBD1. CDR3 size: 13 residues. CDR1 and CDR2 from the germline V gene are LNHDA and SQIVND (reference sequence). After removal of 4 bases from V and 7 bases from J, the junction contained 2 bases not matched to a gene. The CDR3 DNA follows: TGTGCCAGTAGTACCGACAGGGGGAATGAGCAGTTCTTC. Translation gives CASSTDRGNEQFF.

The chain couples TRBV7-2 to TRBJ1-2, with a tentative D call TRBD1 (5 bases). Germline assignment: CDR1 SGHTA and CDR2 FQGNSA. V was clipped by 1 base and J by 6 bases, with 15 bases between them. The CDR3 is made up of 15 amino acids. CDR3 coding DNA: TGTGCCAGCAGCTTAGATTGGGGGAGGAGAGATGGCTACACCTTC. It yields the protein CASSLDWGRRDGYTF.

CDR3: CASTSDGSWGVDEQFF. CDR3 DNA sequence: TGTGCCAGCACCTCTGACGGGTCGTGGGGGGTGGATGAGCAGTTCTTC. V is TRBV11-1 and J is TRBJ2-1, with D possibly matching TRBD2 (6 bases). The CDR3 has 16 amino acids. The germline V gene encodes CDR1 SGHAT and CDR2 FQDESV (reference sequence). The V end was cut by 7 bases, the J end by 8 bases, with 24 bases between.

The chain couples TRBV28 to TRBJ2-5, with TRBD1 identical over 7 bases. In germline, CDR1 is MDHEN, CDR2 SYDVKM. V was clipped by 2 bases and J by 2 bases; unmatched bases: 5. The CDR3 sequence is 15 residues long. The CDR3 DNA reads TGTGCCAGCAGTTTAACAGGGGCTCAACAAGAGACCCAGTACTTC. This sequence encodes CASSLTGAQQETQYF.

The rearrangement joins TRBV19 to TRBJ1-6; a possible D gene is TRBD1 (6 bases). Germline V gene data show CDR1 as LNHDA and CDR2 as SQIVND (reference sequence). CDR3 length: 14 residues. The V and J ends lost 10 bases and 8 bases respectively, with 18 bases between them. The CDR3 reads CATMTGGGDSPLHF. In nucleotides, the CDR3 is TGTGCCACGATGACAGGCGGGGGGGATTCACCCCTCCACTTT.

This clone was seen just once. V and J are TRBV5-6 and TRBJ1-1, with D perhaps TRBD1 (5 bases). The ends were cut back, 2 bases at V and 3 bases at J, with 5 bases in the middle. The CDR3 is made up of 12 amino acids. The germline V gene encodes CDR1 SGHDT and CDR2 YYEEEE. CDR3 nucleotides: TGTGCCAGCAGCTTCAGGGACACTGAAGCTTTCTTT. Residues: CASSFRDTEAFF.

The rearrangement uses TRBV27 and TRBJ1-5; 9 nucleotides align to TRBD1. J was trimmed by 2 bases and V by 5 bases; bases with no gene match: 10. Germline V lookup: CDR1 MNHEY, CDR2 SMNVEV (reference sequence). The CDR3 contains 17 residues. The CDR3 nucleotides are TGTGCCAGCAGTCCGCTACTGACAGGGGGTGGCAATCAGCCCCAGCATTTT. This sequence encodes CASSPLLTGGGNQPQHF.

V and J are TRBV7-6 and TRBJ2-1; the match to TRBD1 covers 9 bases. V was pared by 5 bases and J by 5 bases, with 7 bases of the junction left unmatched. This CDR3 has 15 residues. Germline V gives CDR1 SGHVS, CDR2 FNYEAQ. The CDR3 DNA reads as TGTGCCAGCAGCCATGGACAGGGGTGGAACAATGAGCAGTTCTTC. This gives the protein CASSHGQGWNNEQFF.

The gene calls are TRBV11-3 and TRBJ2-1, with D possibly TRBD1 on 6 matching bases. This CDR3 has 14 residues. Trimming shortened V by 5 bases and J by 7 bases, and 15 bases separated the two germline ends. Germline V gives CDR1 SGHNT, CDR2 YENEEA. CDR3 coding DNA: TGTGCCAGCAGCCCAGGGGAGCGGCCTAATGAGCAGTTCTTC. Encoded protein: CASSPGERPNEQFF.

The sample holds a few counts of this clone. The CDR3 loop is CASRLGQFVNYGYTF. CDR3 nucleotides: TGTGCCAGCAGACTAGGACAGTTCGTTAACTATGGCTACACCTTC. This sequence joins TRBV2 and TRBJ1-2; possibly TRBD1 for D (6 bases). The germline CDR1 and CDR2 sequences are SNHLY and FYNNEI. Deletions cut 6 bases from V and 1 base from J, with 15 bases between. The CDR3 sequence is 15 residues long.